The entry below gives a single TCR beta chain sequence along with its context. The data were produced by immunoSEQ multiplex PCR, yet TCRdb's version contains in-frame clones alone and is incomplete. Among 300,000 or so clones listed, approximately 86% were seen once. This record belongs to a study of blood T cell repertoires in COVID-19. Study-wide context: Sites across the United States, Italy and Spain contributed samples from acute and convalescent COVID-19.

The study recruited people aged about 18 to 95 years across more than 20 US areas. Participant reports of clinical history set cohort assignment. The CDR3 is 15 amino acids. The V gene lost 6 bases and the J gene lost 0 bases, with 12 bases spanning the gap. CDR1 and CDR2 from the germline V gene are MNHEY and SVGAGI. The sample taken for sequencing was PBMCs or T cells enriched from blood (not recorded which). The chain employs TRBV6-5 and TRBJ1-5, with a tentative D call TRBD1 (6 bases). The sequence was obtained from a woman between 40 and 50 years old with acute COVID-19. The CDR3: CASRIIRGSNQPQHF. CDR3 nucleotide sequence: TGTGCCAGCAGGATCATCAGGGGTAGCAATCAGCCCCAGCATTTT.